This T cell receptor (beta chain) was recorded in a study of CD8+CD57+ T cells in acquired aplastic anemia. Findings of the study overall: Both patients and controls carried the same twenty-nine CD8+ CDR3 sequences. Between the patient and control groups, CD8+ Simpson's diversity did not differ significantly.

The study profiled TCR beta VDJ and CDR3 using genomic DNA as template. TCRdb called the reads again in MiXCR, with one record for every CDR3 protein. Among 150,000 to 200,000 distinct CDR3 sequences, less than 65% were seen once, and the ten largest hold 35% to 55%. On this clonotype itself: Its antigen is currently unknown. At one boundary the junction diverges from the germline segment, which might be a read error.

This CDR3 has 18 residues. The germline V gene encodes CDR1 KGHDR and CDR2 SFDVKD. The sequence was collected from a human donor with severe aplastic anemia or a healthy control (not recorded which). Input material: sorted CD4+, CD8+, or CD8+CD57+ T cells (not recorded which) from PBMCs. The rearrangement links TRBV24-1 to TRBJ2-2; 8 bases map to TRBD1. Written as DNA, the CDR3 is TGTGCCACCAGTGATTTCGTCAGGGGGCTGGATCGAGCAGGGGGGCTGTTTTTT. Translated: CATSDFVRGLDRAGGLFF.